Shown below are 25 T cell receptor beta chains from a single sample sequenced in a study of neurological immune-mediated disorders. TCRdb processed the 5' RACE reads anew with MiXCR; each CDR3 protein has one entry. The repertoire holds just over 20,000 distinct CDR3 sequences, approximately 15% seen once, with less than 9.5% in the top ten. The sequencing input was CD8+ T cells from blood. These receptors were taken from a woman in her late teens or twenties with multiple sclerosis.

This clonotype occurred many times. The chain carries TRBV12-3 or TRBV12-4 and TRBJ2-1, with a tentative D call TRBD2 (5 bases). The CDR3 sequence is 17 residues long. V lost 5 bases and J 10 bases, leaving 27 bases between the germline ends. For the CDR3, the DNA is TGTGCCAGCAGTCCCCCACTAGTCAGGTCCCCCCGTGACGAGCAGTTCTTC. Translation gives CASSPPLVRSPRDEQFF.

This clonotype has ten or more counts. The CDR3 DNA sequence: TGTGCCAGCAGCTTAGTCGATAGCTACAATGAGCAGTTCTTC. Translating gives CASSLVDSYNEQFF. The chain recombines TRBV7-9 with TRBJ2-1; no clear D gene. Germline V gene lookup returns CDR1 SEHNR and CDR2 FQNEAQ (reference sequence). This CDR3 comprises 14 residues. The V end was cut by 1 base, the J end by 3 bases, with 7 bases between.

This clonotype is deemed medium-sized. This chain uses TRBV29-1 with TRBJ2-1; 8 positions agree with TRBD2. Germline CDR1 reads SQVTM; CDR2 reads ANQGSEA. V trimming: 4 bases; J trimming: 7 bases; junction bases outside the gene matches: 9. The CDR3 is made up of 14 amino acids. CDR3 amino acids: CSVAGLDPENEQFF. Here the CDR3 DNA reads TGCAGCGTTGCGGGACTAGACCCGGAGAATGAGCAGTTCTTC.

This clonotype was counted at least ten times. The rearrangement uses TRBV4-1 and TRBJ1-1; tentative D call: TRBD1 (6 bases). The CDR3 covers 13 residues. Trimming shortened V by 0 bases and J by 11 bases, and 13 bases separated the two germline ends. Looked up from germline, CDR1 is MGHRA and CDR2 is YSYEKL. The CDR3 loop is CASSQDRGLWAFF. The CDR3 coding sequence is TGCGCCAGCAGCCAAGACAGGGGCTTGTGGGCTTTCTTT.

The chain combines TRBV19 with TRBJ2-2; 16 nucleotides align to TRBD2. The CDR3 covers 18 residues. CDR1 is LNHDA, CDR2 SQIVND, per germline (reference sequence). The J segment lost 1 base and the V segment lost 5 bases, leaving 4 bases of the junction unmatched. CDR3 DNA sequence: TGTGCCAGTAGTCCTGGGACTAGCGGGAGGGTGAACACCGGGGAGCTGTTTTTT. Amino acids: CASSPGTSGRVNTGELFF.

At least ten counts were recorded for this clonotype. The gene calls are TRBV11-2 and TRBJ2-3; 8 bases line up with TRBD2. V dropped 4 bases and J dropped 1; count of bases not matched to a gene: 16. The CDR3 covers 19 residues. Per the germline V gene, CDR1 is SGHAT and CDR2 is FQNNGV. This chain's CDR3 is CASSSLLWRGEGRTDTQYF. DNA for the CDR3: TGTGCCAGCAGCTCACTACTTTGGCGGGGGGAAGGGCGCACAGATACGCAGTATTTT.

This clonotype was observed at least ten times. The J gene is TRBJ1-6, the V gene TRBV6-5, with D maybe TRBD1 (5 bases). The CDR3 is 14 residues long. V shed 0 bases and J shed 10 bases, with 10 bases lying between them. The germline V gene has CDR1 MNHEY and CDR2 SVGAGI. CDR3 amino acids: CASSYSGGGSPLHF. The CDR3 DNA reads as TGTGCCAGCAGTTACTCGGGGGGTGGATCACCCCTCCACTTT.

The table lists this clonotype with many counts. At one of its ends the junction is not consistent with the germline gene, which may arise from a read error. J is TRBJ2-1 and V is TRBV9; D remains ambiguous. This CDR3 has 11 amino acids. Germline CDR1 reads SGDLS; CDR2 reads YYNGEE. For the CDR3, the DNA is TGTGCCAGCAGCGTAGACAACGAGCAGTTCTTC. Its translation: CASSVDNEQFF.

This clonotype was counted at least ten times. This chain's CDR3 is CASSLAQTGMSFNEQFF. CDR3 sequence (DNA): TGTGCCAGCAGCTTAGCCCAGACAGGCATGTCTTTTAATGAGCAGTTCTTC. The rearrangement uses TRBV7-6 and TRBJ2-1; D is perhaps TRBD1 (6 bases). V gave up 0 bases and J gave up 7 bases, with 19 bases separating them. The germline gives CDR1 SGHVS, CDR2 FNYEAQ. The CDR3 runs 17 residues. Full variable domain (outside the CDR3, taken from reference TRBV7-6 and TRBJ2-1): GAGVSQSPRYKVTKRGQDVALRCDPISGHVSLYWYRQALGQGPEFLTYFNYEAQQDKSGLPNDRFSAERPEGSISTLTIQRTEQRDSAMYRCASSLAQTGMSFNEQFFGPGTRLTVL.

This clonotype was counted at least ten times. This rearrangement joins TRBV5-1 to TRBJ1-2; no firm D call. The germline gives CDR1 SGHRS, CDR2 YFSETQ. V was clipped by 2 bases and J by 4 bases, with 9 bases between them. The CDR3 consists of 13 residues. As DNA, the CDR3 is TGCGCCAGCAGCTTCCGCACAGCCTATGGCTACACCTTC. This translates into CASSFRTAYGYTF.

This clonotype was seen ten or more times. The V gene is TRBV5-1, the J gene TRBJ2-5; D possibly corresponds to TRBD1 (6 bases). This CDR3 region has 13 residues. The germline V gene has CDR1 SGHRS and CDR2 YFSETQ. Deletions cut 5 bases from V and 0 bases from J, with 8 bases between. This chain's CDR3 is CASRYRDQETQYF. The CDR3 nucleotides are TGCGCCAGCAGATACAGGGACCAAGAGACCCAGTACTTC.

This clonotype has a count of ten or more. The chain links TRBV7-9 to TRBJ1-2; 11 bases map to TRBD1. J lost 4 bases, V lost 3 bases, and 1 base had no gene match. The CDR3 sequence is 14 residues long. CDR1 is SEHNR, CDR2 FQNEAQ, per germline (reference sequence). CDR3 sequence: CASSLGQGGYGYTF. Written as DNA, the CDR3 is TGTGCCAGCAGCTTGGGACAGGGGGGCTATGGCTACACCTTC.

This clonotype was seen at least ten times. The V and J genes are TRBV20-1 and TRBJ2-1; D may be TRBD2 (5 bases). The V gene lost 2 bases and the J gene lost 1 base, with 12 bases spanning the gap. Germline V gene lookup returns CDR1 DFQATT and CDR2 SNEGSKA (reference sequence). The CDR3 covers 15 residues. The CDR3 region has the DNA TGCAGTGCTAGATTGGACTCCACGTCCTACAATGAGCAGTTCTTC. As protein: CSARLDSTSYNEQFF.

A few counts support this clonotype. This rearrangement joins TRBV6-5 to TRBJ2-3; possible D gene TRBD2, 5 bases. Germline V gene data show CDR1 as MNHEY and CDR2 as SVGAGI. The CDR3 runs to 16 residues. Trimming took 2 bases from V and 6 from J, leaving 18 bases between them. In nucleotides, the CDR3 is TGTGCCAGCAGTTACGTCCCCCCCCTAGCTACCGATACGCAGTATTTT. Protein: CASSYVPPLATDTQYF.

The CDR3 region is CASSSFERRGKSNYGYTF. In nucleotides, the CDR3 is TGTGCCAGCAGTTCGTTTGAACGCAGGGGGAAATCGAACTATGGCTACACCTTC. The J gene is TRBJ1-2, the V gene TRBV28, with 7 bases identical to TRBD1. This CDR3 is built from 18 residues. V shed 4 bases and J 2 bases; nucleotides not matched to a gene: 16. CDR1 MDHEN and CDR2 SYDVKM come from the germline V gene.

Comment on this clonotype: No DNA is shown, since the ends of the CDR3 on it are uncertain; the CDR3 is the one TCRdb lists. The V gene is TRBV5-1, the J gene TRBJ1-1. The CDR3 is 21 residues long, counting both termini. Looked up from germline, CDR1 is SGHRS and CDR2 is YFSETQ. CDR3 sequence: CASSFYICSARDKRVSTEAFF.

This rearrangement joins TRBV5-5 to TRBJ2-2; perhaps TRBD2 as D (6 bases). The ends were cut back, 3 bases at V and 7 bases at J, with 13 bases in the middle. This CDR3 spans 14 amino acids. Germline V gene sequence: CDR1 SGHKS, CDR2 YYEKEE (reference sequence). CDR3 protein: CASSSREWVGELFF. DNA for the CDR3: TGTGCCAGCAGCTCCCGGGAGTGGGTCGGGGAGCTGTTTTTT.

This clonotype was detected many times. J is TRBJ1-6 and V is TRBV20-1; D gene uncertain. CDR1 and CDR2 from the germline V gene are DFQATT and SNEGSKA (reference sequence). V was pared by 5 bases and J by 7 bases, with 21 bases between. The CDR3 consists of 16 residues. The CDR3 protein is CSAPHPRELWNSPLHF. CDR3 in DNA: TGCAGTGCTCCCCACCCCCGGGAATTATGGAATTCACCCCTCCACTTT.

V is TRBV27 and J is TRBJ1-2, with D unclear. Germline CDR1 is MNHEY and CDR2 is SMNVEV (reference sequence). The CDR3 has 13 residues. V was shortened by 2 bases and J by 3 bases, with 7 bases between the two germline ends. Here the CDR3 DNA reads TGTGCCAGCAGTTTAAGGGAAGACTATGGCTACACCTTC. Translated, it gives CASSLREDYGYTF.

The gene calls are TRBV30 and TRBJ1-3; TRBD1 agrees at 9 bases. Germline CDR1 reads GTSNPN; CDR2 reads SVGIG (reference sequence). This CDR3 contains 11 residues. J lost 16 bases, V lost 0 bases, and 4 bases had no gene match. The CDR3 here is CAWSVPGQGYF. The DNA for the CDR3 is TGTGCCTGGAGTGTACCTGGACAGGGGTATTTT. Full variable domain (rest looked up from reference TRBV30 and TRBJ1-3): SQTIHQWPATLVQPVGSPLSLECTVEGTSNPNLYWYRQAAGRGLQLLFYSVGIGQISSEVPQNLSASRPQDRQFILSSKKLLLSDSGFYLCAWSVPGQGYFGEGSWLTVV.

The sample holds many counts of this clonotype. V gene TRBV7-9 combines with J gene TRBJ1-1; D is ambiguous. CDR1 and CDR2 from the germline V gene are SEHNR and FQNEAQ (reference sequence). This CDR3 region has 15 residues. The ends were cut back, 8 bases at V and 1 base at J, with 17 bases in the middle. CDR3 loop: CASLAQSPGNTEAFF. The CDR3 region has the DNA TGTGCCAGCTTAGCGCAGAGCCCAGGGAACACTGAAGCTTTCTTT.

This clonotype was observed a few times. The chain combines TRBV29-1 with TRBJ2-1; 9 bases are a match to TRBD1. The CDR3 spans 14 residues. CDR1 is SQVTM, CDR2 ANQGSEA, per germline. Trimming removed 3 bases from V and 3 bases from J; junction bases left unmatched: 3. The CDR3 spells CSVDRQGVYNEQFF. CDR3 coding DNA: TGCAGCGTTGATAGACAGGGGGTCTACAATGAGCAGTTCTTC.

This clonotype is medium-sized (0.01 to 0.1%) within its sample. The V gene is TRBV29-1, the J gene TRBJ1-2, with D uncertain. The CDR3 consists of 11 residues. Germline V gene sequence: CDR1 SQVTM, CDR2 ANQGSEA. Trimming cost V 5 bases and J 0 bases, with 4 bases left between them. CDR3 DNA sequence: TGCAGCGTTAGGACTAACTATGGCTACACCTTC. This sequence encodes CSVRTNYGYTF. The variable domain in full, completed from reference TRBV29-1 and TRBJ1-2, reads SAVISQKPSRDICQRGTSLTIQCQVDSQVTMMFWYRQQPGQSLTLIATANQGSEATYESGFVIDKFPISRPNLTFSTLTVSNMSPEDSSIYLCSVRTNYGYTFGSGTRLTVV.

Many counts were recorded for this clonotype. This sequence joins TRBV12-3 or TRBV12-4 and TRBJ1-2; TRBD1 matches 10 bases. The CDR3 loop spans 16 amino acids. Trimming took 5 bases from V and 8 from J; bases not matched to a gene: 14. The DNA for the CDR3 is TGTGCCAGCAGTCGACCGGGACAGGGGTGGTTAGGGGGCTACACCTTC. This gives the protein CASSRPGQGWLGGYTF.

This clonotype was seen at least ten times. This rearrangement joins TRBV7-9 to TRBJ2-3; D call uncertain. Germline CDR1 is SEHNR and CDR2 is FQNEAQ (reference sequence). V was cut by 5 bases and J by 0 bases, with 9 bases left in between. The CDR3 length is 14 residues. The CDR3 loop is CASSPTDSTDTQYF. The CDR3 coding sequence is TGTGCCAGCAGCCCCACGGACAGCACAGATACGCAGTATTTT.